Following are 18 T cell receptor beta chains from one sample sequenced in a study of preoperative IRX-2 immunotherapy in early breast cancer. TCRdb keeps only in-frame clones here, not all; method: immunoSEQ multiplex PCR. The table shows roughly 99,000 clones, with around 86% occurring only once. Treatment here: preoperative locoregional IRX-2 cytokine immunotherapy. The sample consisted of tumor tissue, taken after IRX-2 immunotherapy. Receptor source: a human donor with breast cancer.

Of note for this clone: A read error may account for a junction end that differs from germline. This chain's CDR3 is CASRLTGTDFYGYTF. In nucleotides, the CDR3 is TGTGCCAGCAGGCTTACCGGGACAGATTTCTATGGCTACACCTTT. The V gene is TRBV6-8, the J gene TRBJ1-2, with 7 bases aligning to TRBD1. CDR3 size: 15 residues. CDR1 is MNHGY and CDR2 is SAAAGT in the germline V gene.

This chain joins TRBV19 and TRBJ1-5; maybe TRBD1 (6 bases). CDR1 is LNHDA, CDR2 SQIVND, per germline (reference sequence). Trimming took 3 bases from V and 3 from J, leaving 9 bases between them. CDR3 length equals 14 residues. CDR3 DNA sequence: TGTGCCAGTAGTATTGGACAGAACAATCAGCCCCAGCATTTT. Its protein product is CASSIGQNNQPQHF.

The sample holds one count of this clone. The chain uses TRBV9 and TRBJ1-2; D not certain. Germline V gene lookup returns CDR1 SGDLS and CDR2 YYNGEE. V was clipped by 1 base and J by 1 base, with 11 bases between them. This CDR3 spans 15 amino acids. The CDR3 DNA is TGTGCCAGCAGCGTATCTTGGGGAAGTAACTATGGCTACACCTTC. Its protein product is CASSVSWGSNYGYTF.

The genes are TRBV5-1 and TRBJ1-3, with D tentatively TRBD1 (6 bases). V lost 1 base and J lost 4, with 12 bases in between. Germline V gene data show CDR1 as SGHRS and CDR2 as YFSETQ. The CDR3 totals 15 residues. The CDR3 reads CASSLYPGEGNTIYF. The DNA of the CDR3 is TGCGCCAGCAGCTTGTATCCAGGGGAAGGAAACACCATATATTTT.

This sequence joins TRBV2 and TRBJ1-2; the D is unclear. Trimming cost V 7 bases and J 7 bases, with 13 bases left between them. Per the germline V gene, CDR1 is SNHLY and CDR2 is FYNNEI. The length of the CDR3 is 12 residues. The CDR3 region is CASTGEAGGYTF. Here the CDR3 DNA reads TGTGCCAGCACGGGTGAGGCAGGTGGCTACACCTTC.

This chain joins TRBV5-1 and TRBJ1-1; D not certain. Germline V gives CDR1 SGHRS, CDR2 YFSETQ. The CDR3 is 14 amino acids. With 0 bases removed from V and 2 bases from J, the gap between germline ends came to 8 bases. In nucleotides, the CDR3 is TGCGCCAGCAGCTTGGGGCAGATTAACACTGAAGCTTTCTTT. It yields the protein CASSLGQINTEAFF. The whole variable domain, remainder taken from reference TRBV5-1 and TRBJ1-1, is KAGVTQTPRYLIKTRGQQVTLSCSPISGHRSVSWYQQTPGQGLQFLFEYFSETQRNKGNFPGRFSGRQFSNSRSEMNVSTLELGDSALYLCASSLGQINTEAFFGQGTRLTVV.

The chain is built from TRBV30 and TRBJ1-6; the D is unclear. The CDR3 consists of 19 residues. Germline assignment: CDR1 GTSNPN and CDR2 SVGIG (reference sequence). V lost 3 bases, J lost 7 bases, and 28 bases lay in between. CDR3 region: CAWREGLEVPALGNSPLHF. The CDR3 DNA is TGTGCCTGGAGGGAGGGTCTGGAGGTCCCCGCGCTGGGAAATTCACCCCTCCACTTT.

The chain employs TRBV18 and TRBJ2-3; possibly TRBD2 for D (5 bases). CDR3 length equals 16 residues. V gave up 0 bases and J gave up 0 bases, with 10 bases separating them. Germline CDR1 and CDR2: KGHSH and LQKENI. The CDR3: CASSPPFPGSTDTQYF. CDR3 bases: TGTGCCAGCTCACCACCGTTCCCGGGGAGCACAGATACGCAGTATTTT.

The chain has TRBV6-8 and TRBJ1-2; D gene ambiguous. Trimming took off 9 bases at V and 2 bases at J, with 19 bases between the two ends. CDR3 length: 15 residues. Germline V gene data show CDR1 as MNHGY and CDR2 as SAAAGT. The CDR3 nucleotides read TGTGCCAGTATACCTGGGGAGGATGCCAACTATGGCTACACCTTC. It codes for CASIPGEDANYGYTF.

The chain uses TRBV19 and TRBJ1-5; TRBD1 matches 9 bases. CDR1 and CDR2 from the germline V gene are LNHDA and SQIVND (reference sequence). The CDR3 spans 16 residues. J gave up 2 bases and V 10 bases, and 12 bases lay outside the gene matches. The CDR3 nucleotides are TGTGCCACCTTAACCTCGGGGGACAGGGGCAATCAGCCCCAGCATTTT. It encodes CATLTSGDRGNQPQHF.

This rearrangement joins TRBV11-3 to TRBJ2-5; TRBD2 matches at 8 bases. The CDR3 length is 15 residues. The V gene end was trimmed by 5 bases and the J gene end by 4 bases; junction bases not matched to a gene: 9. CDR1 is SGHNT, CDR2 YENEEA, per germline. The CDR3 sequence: CASSLGLGQPETQYF. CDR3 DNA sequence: TGTGCCAGCAGCCTGGGACTAGGACAACCAGAGACCCAGTACTTC.

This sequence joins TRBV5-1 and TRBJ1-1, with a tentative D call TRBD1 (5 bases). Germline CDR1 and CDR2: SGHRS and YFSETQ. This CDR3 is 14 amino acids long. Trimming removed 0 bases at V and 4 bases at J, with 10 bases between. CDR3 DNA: TGCGCCAGCAGCTTGGAAGGGGCTGGCACTGAAGCTTTCTTT. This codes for CASSLEGAGTEAFF.

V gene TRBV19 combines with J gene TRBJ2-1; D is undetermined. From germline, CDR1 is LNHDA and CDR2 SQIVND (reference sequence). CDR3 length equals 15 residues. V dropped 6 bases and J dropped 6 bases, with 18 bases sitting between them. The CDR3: CASSPALQQTNEQFF. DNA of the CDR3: TGTGCCAGTAGCCCCGCTCTGCAACAGACCAATGAGCAGTTCTTC.

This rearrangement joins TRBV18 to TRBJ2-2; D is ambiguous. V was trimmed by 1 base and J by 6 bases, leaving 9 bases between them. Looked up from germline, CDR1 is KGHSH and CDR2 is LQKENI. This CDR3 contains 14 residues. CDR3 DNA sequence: TGTGCCAGCTCACCACGAATTGGGTCCGGGGAGCTGTTTTTT. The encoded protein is CASSPRIGSGELFF.

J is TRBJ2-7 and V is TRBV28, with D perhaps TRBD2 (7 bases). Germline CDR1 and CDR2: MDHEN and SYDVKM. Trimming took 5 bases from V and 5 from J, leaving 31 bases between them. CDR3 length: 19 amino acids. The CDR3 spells CASSLYNIQGMGRGDEQYF. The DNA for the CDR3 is TGTGCCAGCAGTCTTTATAATATACAGGGTATGGGTCGGGGGGACGAGCAGTACTTC.

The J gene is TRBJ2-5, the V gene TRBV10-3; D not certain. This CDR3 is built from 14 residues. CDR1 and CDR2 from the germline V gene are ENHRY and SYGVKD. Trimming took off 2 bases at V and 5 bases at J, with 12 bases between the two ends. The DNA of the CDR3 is TGTGCCATCAGTGAGGTCCTCCCGCCGGAGACCCAGTACTTC. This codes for CAISEVLPPETQYF.

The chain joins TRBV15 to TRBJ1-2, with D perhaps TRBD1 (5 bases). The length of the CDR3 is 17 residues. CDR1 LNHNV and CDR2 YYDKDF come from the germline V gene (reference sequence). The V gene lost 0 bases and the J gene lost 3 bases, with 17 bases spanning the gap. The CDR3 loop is CATSRDYPSPRDYGYTF. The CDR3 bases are TGTGCCACCAGCAGAGATTACCCATCCCCCAGGGACTATGGCTACACCTTC.

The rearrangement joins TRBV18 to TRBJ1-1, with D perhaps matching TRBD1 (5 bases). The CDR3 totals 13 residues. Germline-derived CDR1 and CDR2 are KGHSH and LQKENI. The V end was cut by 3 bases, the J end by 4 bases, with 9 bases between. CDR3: CASSPRGGTEAFF. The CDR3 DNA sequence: TGTGCCAGCTCACCGAGGGGAGGCACTGAAGCTTTCTTT.